A single sample is the source of the 24 T cell receptor beta chains below, sequenced in a study of blood T cell repertoires in COVID-19. Some clones are missing from TCRdb's copy, which holds only in-frame ones; the method was immunoSEQ multiplex PCR. This table has a few hundred thousand clones, 85% to 90% appearing once. The sequencing sample was made of PBMCs or T cells enriched from blood (not recorded which). The origin of the receptors is a woman in her forties or fifties who had been exposed to COVID-19.

This clone was seen only once. This chain uses TRBV9 with TRBJ1-3; D unresolved. The CDR3 length is 13 residues. CDR1 and CDR2 (germline): SGDLS, YYNGEE. Trimming shortened V by 1 base and J by 8 bases, and 10 bases separated the two germline ends. The CDR3 reads CASSVNVLDTIYF. As DNA, the CDR3 is TGTGCCAGCAGCGTAAATGTCCTAGACACCATATATTTT.

The chain recombines TRBV6-7 with TRBJ1-5; TRBD1 aligns across 9 bases. TRBV6-7 is an open reading frame whose function is uncertain. V lost 4 bases, J lost 5 bases, and 9 bases stayed unmatched. This CDR3 comprises 16 residues. In nucleotides, the CDR3 is TGTGCCAGCAGTTCCAGGGACAGGGAACAAGATCAGCCCCAGCATTTT. Translating gives CASSSRDREQDQPQHF.

The V call is TRBV7-6, the J call TRBJ1-4; 11 bases match TRBD1. This CDR3 has 16 residues. V lost 4 bases and J lost 5; bases outside the gene matches: 6. CDR1 and CDR2 (germline): SGHVS, FNYEAQ. The CDR3 DNA sequence: TGTGCCAGCAGCTACCACCGGGACAGGGGGAATGAAAAACTGTTTTTT. This codes for CASSYHRDRGNEKLFF.

In this sample, this clone turned up once. The chain recombines TRBV28 with TRBJ2-3; a possible D gene is TRBD1 (6 bases). Germline V gene data show CDR1 as MDHEN and CDR2 as SYDVKM. The CDR3 sequence is 13 residues long. Trimming stripped 4 bases from V and 1 base from J, with 6 bases between. CDR3 protein: CASSSGGTDTQYF. The CDR3 nucleotides read TGTGCCAGCAGTTCAGGGGGCACAGATACGCAGTATTTT.

This clone came up once. The rearrangement links TRBV4-1 to TRBJ2-6, with D possibly matching TRBD1 (6 bases). The V gene's germline CDR1 is MGHRA and CDR2 YSYEKL. The CDR3 has 17 residues. Trimming left V 4 bases short and J 0 bases short, with 13 bases between. In DNA form, the CDR3 reads TGCGCCAGCAGCCCGACCGGGACACCCTCTGGGGCCAACGTCCTGACTTTC. Protein product: CASSPTGTPSGANVLTF.

The chain couples TRBV4-2 to TRBJ2-1, with D possibly TRBD2 on 5 matching bases. This CDR3 is 14 amino acids long. Germline CDR1 LGHNA, CDR2 YNFKEQ. V shed 1 base and J shed 10 bases, with 14 bases lying between them. DNA of the CDR3: TGTGCCAGCAGCCAAGGTTCTAGCACCATAGAGCAGTTCTTC. This gives the protein CASSQGSSTIEQFF.

V and J are TRBV3-1 (or the pseudogene TRBV3-2) and TRBJ1-1, with 8 bases lining up with TRBD1. The germline V gene has CDR1 LGHDT and CDR2 YNNKEL (reference sequence). Losses at the gene ends were 1 base for V and 1 base for J; bases not matched to a gene: 5. This CDR3 has 16 amino acids. CDR3 nucleotides: TGTGCCAGCAGCCAAGTAAGAACAGGGGGGAACACTGAAGCTTTCTTT. Its protein is CASSQVRTGGNTEAFF.

This clone was counted a single time. The V call is TRBV7-9, the J call TRBJ1-1; TRBD1 is a possible D gene (5 bases). Trimming took 7 bases from V and 0 from J, leaving 9 bases between them. This CDR3 has 13 residues. CDR1 is SEHNR and CDR2 is FQNEAQ in the germline V gene (reference sequence). CDR3 nucleotides: TGTGCCAGCAAAGCGGGGCTGAACACTGAAGCTTTCTTT. Residues: CASKAGLNTEAFF.

The rearrangement uses TRBV19 and TRBJ2-2, with 10 bases lining up with TRBD2. From germline, CDR1 is LNHDA and CDR2 SQIVND (reference sequence). Trimming cost V 2 bases and J 0 bases; bases outside gene matches: 6. CDR3 length equals 18 residues. DNA for the CDR3: TGTGCCAGTAGTATAATAGGTAGCGGGGGGCCGAACACCGGGGAGCTGTTTTTT. This codes for CASSIIGSGGPNTGELFF.

This chain joins TRBV5-8 and TRBJ2-3, with D tentatively TRBD2 (6 bases). Per germline, CDR1 SGHTS and CDR2 YDEGEE. Trimming pared 2 bases from V and 4 bases from J, leaving 17 bases between. The CDR3 loop spans 16 amino acids. The CDR3 DNA follows: TGTGCCAGCAGCTTAGGTGGAGGGGCCCACCCAGATACGCAGTATTTT. Its translation is CASSLGGGAHPDTQYF.

This clone was seen only once. The chain employs TRBV5-1 and TRBJ1-6; TRBD1 agrees at 10 bases. The CDR3 runs to 17 residues. V lost 4 bases to trimming and J lost 0 bases; unmatched junction nucleotides: 4. CDR1 and CDR2 from the germline V gene are SGHRS and YFSETQ. CDR3 loop: CASSPWDRGSYNSPLHF. CDR3 DNA: TGCGCCAGCAGCCCATGGGACAGGGGCTCCTATAATTCACCCCTCCACTTT.

The chain joins TRBV7-9 to TRBJ1-2, with 10 bases aligning to TRBD1. The CDR3 spans 14 residues. Germline V CDR1 and CDR2: SEHNR, FQNEAQ (reference sequence). V lost 1 base and J lost 4; bases outside the gene matches: 0. As DNA, the CDR3 is TGTGCCAGCAGCTTAGGGACAGGGGGCTATGGCTACACCTTC. As protein: CASSLGTGGYGYTF.

This clone was observed once. V is TRBV6-5 and J is TRBJ2-3, with no clear D. The CDR3 is 14 residues long. Germline V lookup: CDR1 MNHEY, CDR2 SVGAGI. Trimming shortened V by 6 bases and J by 1 base, and 11 bases separated the two germline ends. The CDR3 bases are TGTGCCAGCAGGCCTCGTCAGGGCACAGATACGCAGTATTTT. Translating gives CASRPRQGTDTQYF.

The chain has TRBV6-5 and TRBJ2-3; TRBD2 agrees at 7 bases. V lost 6 bases to trimming and J lost 4 bases; unmatched junction nucleotides: 4. Germline values: CDR1 MNHEY, CDR2 SVGAGI. This CDR3 spans 13 amino acids. The CDR3 loop reads CASRRDYADTQYF. CDR3 bases: TGTGCCAGCAGGAGGGACTATGCAGATACGCAGTATTTT.

The CDR3 sequence: CASSLGGGRNTQYF. The CDR3 DNA sequence: TGCGCCAGCAGCTTGGGAGGGGGCCGAAATACGCAGTATTTT. J is TRBJ2-3 and V is TRBV5-1; 7 bases agree with TRBD1. J gave up 7 bases and V 0 bases, and 5 bases lay outside the gene matches. The CDR3 spans 14 residues. In germline, CDR1 is SGHRS, CDR2 YFSETQ.

The V gene is TRBV27, the J gene TRBJ2-4, with TRBD2 matching 13 bases. V lost 8 bases and J lost 4; bases outside the gene matches: 8. Germline V CDR1 and CDR2: MNHEY, SMNVEV (reference sequence). The CDR3 consists of 16 residues. This chain's CDR3 is CASGLGTSGAKNIQYF. The CDR3 nucleotides read TGTGCCAGCGGATTGGGGACTAGCGGGGCTAAAAACATTCAGTACTTC.

V usage is TRBV5-8 and J usage is TRBJ1-6; possibly TRBD1 for D (6 bases). The ends were cut back, 1 base at V and 7 bases at J, with 9 bases in the middle. Germline V CDR1 and CDR2: SGHTS, YDEGEE. CDR3 length: 14 residues. CDR3 bases: TGTGCCAGCAGCTTGTACAGGGACAATTCACCCCTCCACTTT. As protein: CASSLYRDNSPLHF.

This sequence joins TRBV2 and TRBJ1-3; D gene uncertain. This CDR3 is 14 amino acids long. CDR1 and CDR2 (germline): SNHLY, FYNNEI. The ends were cut back, 8 bases at V and 0 bases at J, with 11 bases in the middle. CDR3 region: CASGSGRSGNTIYF. CDR3 sequence (DNA): TGTGCCAGCGGTTCAGGTCGCTCTGGAAACACCATATATTTT. Combining the CDR3 with reference TRBV2 and TRBJ1-3 gives the whole variable domain EPEVTQTPSHQVTQMGQEVILRCVPISNHLYFYWYRQILGQKVEFLVSFYNNEISEKSEIFDDQFSVERPDGSNFTLKIRSTKLEDSAMYFCASGSGRSGNTIYFGEGSWLTVV.

The V call is TRBV11-3, the J call TRBJ1-5; D call uncertain. CDR3 length: 20 amino acids. V lost 0 bases and J lost 3, with 24 bases in between. Germline V gene sequence: CDR1 SGHNT, CDR2 YENEEA. The CDR3: CASSLDLSCFAGLNNQPQHF. In DNA form, the CDR3 reads TGTGCCAGCAGCTTAGATCTGTCTTGTTTTGCCGGTCTTAACAATCAGCCCCAGCATTTT.

V gene TRBV5-1 combines with J gene TRBJ1-6, with 7 bases that match TRBD1. This CDR3 comprises 17 residues. In germline, CDR1 is SGHRS, CDR2 YFSETQ. Unmatched junction bases numbered 17, after V lost 5 bases and J lost 9 bases. CDR3 sequence reads: CASRNPGTGVHGSPLHF. As DNA, the CDR3 is TGCGCCAGCAGGAACCCGGGAACAGGGGTCCACGGTTCACCCCTCCACTTT.

The chain combines TRBV20-1 with TRBJ1-4; D not certain. CDR1 is DFQATT, CDR2 SNEGSKA, per germline (reference sequence). The V gene lost 3 bases and the J gene lost 5 bases, with 13 bases spanning the gap. The CDR3 has 14 amino acids. Here the CDR3 DNA reads TGCAGTGCTAGTGGGTCGCGTACCAATGAAAAACTGTTTTTT. Translation: CSASGSRTNEKLFF.

Ten or more counts support this clone. The CDR3 loop reads CAWSAGLGKRGPQETQYF. In DNA form, the CDR3 reads TGTGCCTGGAGCGCGGGTCTGGGCAAGCGGGGGCCCCAAGAGACCCAGTACTTC. J is TRBJ2-5 and V is TRBV30; 8 nucleotides align to TRBD2. The ends lost 3 bases at V and 1 base at J; junction bases unmatched: 16. Germline CDR1 GTSNPN, CDR2 SVGIG (reference sequence). The CDR3 is 18 amino acids.

The rearrangement uses TRBV9 and TRBJ1-2; 11 positions match TRBD1. This CDR3 has 16 residues. The ends lost 6 bases at V and 1 base at J; junction bases unmatched: 8. The germline gives CDR1 SGDLS, CDR2 YYNGEE. CDR3 coding DNA: TGTGCCAGCACTCGACAGGACAGGGGGCTTAACTATGGCTACACCTTC. Translating it yields CASTRQDRGLNYGYTF.

This clone was seen just once. The chain has TRBV15 and TRBJ2-5; tentative D call: TRBD2 (5 bases). This CDR3 region has 11 residues. The germline CDR1 and CDR2 sequences are LNHNV and YYDKDF (reference sequence). V was shortened by 10 bases and J by 2 bases, with 8 bases between the two germline ends. The CDR3: CASGQQETQYF. CDR3 in DNA: TGTGCCAGCGGGCAGCAAGAGACCCAGTACTTC.